The entry that follows covers one TCR beta chain sequence. Antigen specificity is unknown. These data originate in a study of T cell responses to AZD1222 COVID-19 vaccine. General study results and limits: Regions 160-218 and 743-854 dominated among vaccine-associated CD4 TCRs spanning spike.

From germline, CDR1 is SGHTA and CDR2 FQGNSA. V lost 5 bases to trimming and J lost 6 bases, with 20 bases between them. The CDR3 is made up of 16 amino acids. Repertoires were generated with immunoSEQ multiplex PCR, while TCRdb's copy carries only in-frame clones and drops some. The sample lists hundreds of thousands of clones, about 94% occurring once. Some second doses came at about 4 weeks and others at about 12 weeks; these were pooled. The source material was peripheral blood, sampled 28 days after the second AZD1222 dose. This chain uses TRBV7-2 with TRBJ2-4; tentatively, D is TRBD1 or TRBD2 (5 bases each). This receptor was taken from an adult who received the AZD1222 COVID-19 vaccine. The CDR3 sequence: CASSLTGLGVVNIQYF. In DNA, the CDR3 is TGTGCCAGCAGCCTGACGGGCCTGGGGGTTGTAAACATTCAGTACTTC.